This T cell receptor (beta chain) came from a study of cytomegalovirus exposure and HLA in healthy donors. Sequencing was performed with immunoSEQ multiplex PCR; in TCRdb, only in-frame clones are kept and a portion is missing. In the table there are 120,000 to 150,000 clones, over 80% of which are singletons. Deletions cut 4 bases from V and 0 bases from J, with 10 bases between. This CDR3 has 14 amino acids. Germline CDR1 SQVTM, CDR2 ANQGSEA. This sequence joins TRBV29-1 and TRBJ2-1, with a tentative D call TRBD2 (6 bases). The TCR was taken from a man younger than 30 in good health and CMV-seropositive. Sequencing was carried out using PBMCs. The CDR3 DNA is TGCAGCGTTGCTGGAGGGAGCTCCTACAATGAGCAGTTCTTC. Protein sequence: CSVAGGSSYNEQFF.